Following are 21 T cell receptor beta chains from one sample sequenced in a study of graft-versus-host responses after intestinal transplantation. Their antigens are not known. Clones were read by immunoSEQ multiplex PCR, and TCRdb kept only the in-frame ones, dropping some. The repertoire consists of about 90,000 clones, with roughly 90% occurring once and the leading ten covering about 0.3%. Material: unstimulated CD4+ T cells sorted from spleen or lymph node cells, obtained before intestinal transplant. The source is a human donor who received an intestinal transplant.

The chain uses TRBV15 and TRBJ2-7; possible D gene TRBD1, 6 bases. CDR3 length equals 15 residues. Trimming removed 1 base from V and 5 bases from J, with 15 bases in between. Germline V gene data show CDR1 as LNHNV and CDR2 as YYDKDF (reference sequence). The CDR3 region has the DNA TGTGCCACCAGCAGAGGGACAGTTAACGTGGACGAGCAGTACTTC. Translating it yields CATSRGTVNVDEQYF.

The rearrangement joins TRBV7-6 to TRBJ2-3; TRBD2 matches 8 bases. The V segment lost 2 bases and the J segment 4 bases; nucleotides outside the gene matches: 11. This CDR3 spans 17 amino acids. Germline assignment: CDR1 SGHVS and CDR2 FNYEAQ. The CDR3 is CASSLSTGGPFPDTQYF. In DNA, the CDR3 is TGTGCCAGCAGCTTATCGACGGGAGGGCCATTCCCAGATACGCAGTATTTT.

This clone was seen only once. At one boundary the junction diverges from the germline segment, which might be a read error. This sequence joins TRBV5-3 and TRBJ1-4, with 9 bases identical to TRBD1. TRBV5-3 is an ORF, with its function uncertain. The CDR3 contains 15 residues. The CDR3 reads CASSLVRTGDEKLFF. As DNA, the CDR3 is TGTGCCAGCAGCTTGGTCCGGACAGGGGATGAAAAACTGTTTTTT.

The rearrangement joins TRBV21-1 to TRBJ2-7. TRBV21-1 is a known pseudogene. The CDR3 runs to 18 residues. In DNA form, the CDR3 reads TGTGCCAGCAGCAAAGCGGGGCTATCCAGGCGAGGGTTTTACGAGCAGTACTTC. Amino acids: CASSKAGLSRRGFYEQYF.

This chain links TRBV5-1 with TRBJ2-5, with a tentative D call TRBD1 (5 bases). CDR1 and CDR2 from the germline V gene are SGHRS and YFSETQ. This CDR3 has 12 amino acids. With 3 bases removed from V and 5 bases from J, the gap between germline ends came to 8 bases. The CDR3, as DNA: TGCGCCAGCAGCTCGGCAGGGGAGACCCAGTACTTC. This gives the protein CASSSAGETQYF.

This clone was recorded a few times. This sequence joins TRBV6-6 and TRBJ2-3; D is unclear. Between the trimmed V and J ends, which lost 4 bases and 4 bases, there was a span of 12 bases. CDR3 length: 14 residues. The V gene's germline CDR1 is MNHNY and CDR2 SVGAGI (reference sequence). This CDR3 reads CASSSNRLADTQYF. The CDR3 nucleotides are TGTGCCAGCAGTTCCAACCGCCTGGCAGATACGCAGTATTTT.

The V gene is TRBV4-2, the J gene TRBJ2-5; 10 nucleotides agree with TRBD1. CDR3 size: 16 residues. Germline trimming cut 0 bases from V and 3 bases from J; bases unmatched to any gene: 4. Germline loops: CDR1 LGHNA, CDR2 YNFKEQ. In nucleotides, the CDR3 is TGTGCCAGCAGCCAAGATTCGGACAGGGGGGAAGAGACCCAGTACTTC. It yields the protein CASSQDSDRGEETQYF.

V and J are TRBV19 and TRBJ1-2; the D gene is possibly TRBD1 (5 bases). Germline V CDR1 and CDR2: LNHDA, SQIVND (reference sequence). V gave up 1 base and J gave up 7 bases, with 10 bases separating them. The CDR3 consists of 13 residues. The CDR3 nucleotides read TGTGCCAGTAGTATAGGACGGGGGATTGGCTACACCTTC. As protein: CASSIGRGIGYTF.

The chain employs TRBV14 and TRBJ2-1; 7 bases match TRBD2. The CDR3 consists of 15 residues. Germline-derived CDR1 and CDR2 are SGHDN and FVKESK. The junction had 3 bases not matched to a gene; V was cut back by 1 base and J by 3 bases. For the CDR3, the DNA is TGTGCCAGCAGCCAAGGGGGGGGTCTCTACAATGAGCAGTTCTTC. The encoded protein is CASSQGGGLYNEQFF.

This chain joins TRBV28 and TRBJ2-3; D not resolved. The V and J ends lost 6 bases and 1 base respectively, with 14 bases between them. Germline V CDR1 and CDR2: MDHEN, SYDVKM. CDR3 length equals 15 residues. CDR3 coding DNA: TGTGCCAGCAGCTTCTACGGGCAGGGCACAGATACGCAGTATTTT. It encodes CASSFYGQGTDTQYF.

The V and J genes are TRBV7-9 and TRBJ1-1; D not resolved. The germline V and J ends were trimmed by 0 bases and 1 base, with 12 bases remaining between them. The length of the CDR3 is 16 residues. CDR1 and CDR2 (germline): SEHNR, FQNEAQ (reference sequence). The chain's CDR3 is CASSLAWVGKNTEAFF. The CDR3 DNA reads as TGTGCCAGCAGCTTAGCGTGGGTCGGTAAGAACACTGAAGCTTTCTTT.

The rearrangement uses TRBV7-6 and TRBJ2-1; 9 nucleotides line up with TRBD1. This CDR3 contains 17 residues. V shed 1 base and J 6 bases; nucleotides not matched to a gene: 10. CDR1 and CDR2 (germline): SGHVS, FNYEAQ. The CDR3 here is CASSLGFGTGWTNEQFF. The DNA of the CDR3 is TGTGCCAGCAGCTTAGGATTCGGGACAGGGTGGACCAATGAGCAGTTCTTC.

The V gene is TRBV30, the J gene TRBJ2-7; D unclear. This CDR3 contains 12 residues. Germline CDR1 and CDR2: GTSNPN and SVGIG (reference sequence). The V end lost 1 base, the J end lost 6 bases, and 10 bases lay between the germline ends. CDR3 nucleotide sequence: TGTGCCTGGAGTGGGAGTGATCGCGAGCAGTACTTC. This translates into CAWSGSDREQYF.

The chain recombines TRBV2 with TRBJ1-1, with a tentative D call TRBD1 (5 bases). The CDR3 length is 14 residues. V was trimmed by 7 bases and J by 3 bases, leaving 15 bases between them. Germline V gene lookup returns CDR1 SNHLY and CDR2 FYNNEI. In nucleotides, the CDR3 is TGTGCCAGCACTAGCTACCCCAGGGACACTGAAGCTTTCTTT. Protein product: CASTSYPRDTEAFF.

The genes are TRBV27 and TRBJ1-6; 9 bases match TRBD1. Germline assignment: CDR1 MNHEY and CDR2 SMNVEV (reference sequence). V was pared by 5 bases and J by 9 bases, with 5 bases of the junction left unmatched. The CDR3 totals 14 residues. The CDR3, as DNA: TGTGCCAGCAGTACCGGGACAGGGACTTCACCCCTCCACTTT. Its translation: CASSTGTGTSPLHF.

The gene calls are TRBV18 and TRBJ2-1, with 7 bases fitting TRBD1. Trimming removed 4 bases from V and 3 bases from J; junction bases left unmatched: 3. The CDR3 is made up of 14 amino acids. Germline-derived CDR1 and CDR2 are KGHSH and LQKENI. CDR3 coding DNA: TGTGCCAGCTCACGACAGGGCTACTACAATGAGCAGTTCTTC. Translated, it gives CASSRQGYYNEQFF.

This chain uses TRBV6-6 with TRBJ1-4; 8 nucleotides match TRBD1. The CDR3 length is 15 residues. Germline-derived CDR1 and CDR2 are MNHNY and SVGAGI (reference sequence). V dropped 6 bases and J dropped 2; count of bases not matched to a gene: 5. The CDR3 DNA is TGTGCCAGCAGCTGGACAGGGCATACTAATGAAAAACTGTTTTTT. It codes for CASSWTGHTNEKLFF.

The V call is TRBV18, the J call TRBJ2-3; 8 bases map to TRBD1. V trimming: 3 bases; J trimming: 3 bases; junction bases outside the gene matches: 8. The CDR3 sequence is 16 residues long. Germline V gives CDR1 KGHSH, CDR2 LQKENI. As DNA, the CDR3 is TGTGCCAGCTCACCCGGACAGGGAGGCTCAACAGATACGCAGTATTTT. The encoded protein is CASSPGQGGSTDTQYF.

The gene calls are TRBV6-6 and TRBJ1-1; a weak D match, TRBD1 (6 bases). Germline CDR1 reads MNHNY; CDR2 reads SVGAGI (reference sequence). V dropped 8 bases and J dropped 3 bases, with 13 bases sitting between them. CDR3 size: 13 residues. This CDR3 is CASAEGGYTEAFF. The CDR3 DNA reads TGTGCCAGCGCCGAGGGGGGTTACACTGAAGCTTTCTTT.

This chain uses TRBV6-5 with TRBJ2-2; 7 positions match TRBD2. From germline, CDR1 is MNHEY and CDR2 SVGAGI. The CDR3 runs to 15 residues. V lost 6 bases and J lost 7; bases outside the gene matches: 11. CDR3 protein: CASSYDRRTSGELFF. Here the CDR3 DNA reads TGTGCCAGCAGCTACGACCGTAGGACTAGCGGGGAGCTGTTTTTT.

The chain couples TRBV6-5 to TRBJ1-4; no clear D. V was shortened by 8 bases and J by 8 bases, with 9 bases between the two germline ends. Germline CDR1 is MNHEY and CDR2 is SVGAGI. There are 11 residues in the CDR3. In DNA form, the CDR3 reads TGTGCCAGCGGCCCACGAGAAAAACTGTTTTTT. It translates to CASGPREKLFF.